The rows below give T cell receptor beta chains drawn from one sample of a study of cytomegalovirus exposure and HLA in healthy donors. Profiled with immunoSEQ multiplex PCR; TCRdb holds only in-frame clones, not every one. The data contain around 140,000 clones, about 61% of them singletons. Input material: PBMCs. All receptors come from a male donor in good health and CMV-seronegative. Each CDR3 is given with its conserved first and last residue. D genes are given only for firm matches. Rows give clone size only sometimes, using once, few, many, or a class for an expanded clone.

j_call: TRBJ1-2
clone_size: NA
v_call: TRBV5-6
d_call: TRBD1
cdr3_aa: CASSFGGQGFGWNYGYTF
cdr3_nt: TGTGCCAGCAGCTTTGGAGGACAGGGGTTCGGGTGGAACTATGGCTACACCTTC

j_call: TRBJ1-2
clone_size: NA
v_call: TRBV2
d_call: TRBD1
cdr3_aa: CASSEQGDYGYTF
cdr3_nt: TGCGCCAGCAGTGAACAGGGGGACTATGGCTACACCTTC

j_call: TRBJ1-2
clone_size: NA
v_call: TRBV19
d_call: NA
cdr3_aa: CASSGQGNYGYTF
cdr3_nt: TGTGCCAGTAGTGGGCAGGGGAACTATGGCTACACCTTC

j_call: TRBJ2-5
clone_size: NA
v_call: TRBV19
d_call: TRBD1
cdr3_aa: CASSINRGRQETQYF
cdr3_nt: TGTGCCAGTAGTATAAACAGGGGGAGGCAAGAGACCCAGTACTTC

j_call: TRBJ1-6
clone_size: NA
v_call: TRBV10-2
d_call: NA
cdr3_aa: CASSQWAPVRGKNLPLHF
cdr3_nt: TGCGCCAGCAGTCAGTGGGCCCCGGTTAGGGGGAAAAATTTACCCCTCCACTTT

j_call: TRBJ1-2
clone_size: NA
v_call: TRBV30
d_call: NA
cdr3_aa: CAWGRDYGYTF
cdr3_nt: TGTGCCTGGGGCAGGGACTATGGCTACACCTTC

j_call: TRBJ1-3
clone_size: once
v_call: TRBV18
d_call: TRBD1
cdr3_aa: CASSPGGTVRSGNTIYF
cdr3_nt: TGTGCCAGCTCACCAGGCGGGACAGTACGCTCTGGAAACACCATATATTTT

j_call: TRBJ2-7
clone_size: NA
v_call: TRBV28
d_call: NA
cdr3_aa: CASSLFSGEQYF
cdr3_nt: TGTGCCAGCAGTTTATTTTCAGGGGAGCAGTACTTC

j_call: TRBJ2-2
clone_size: NA
v_call: TRBV6-1
d_call: NA
cdr3_aa: CASSPQDTGELFF
cdr3_nt: TGTGCCAGCAGTCCACAGGACACCGGGGAGCTGTTTTTT

j_call: TRBJ1-5
clone_size: NA
v_call: TRBV19
d_call: NA
cdr3_aa: CASSTGTSPGQPQHF
cdr3_nt: TGTGCCAGTAGTACGGGGACATCTCCGGGTCAGCCCCAGCATTTT

j_call: TRBJ1-2
clone_size: few
v_call: TRBV5-4
d_call: TRBD1
cdr3_aa: CASSWDRGNYGYTF
cdr3_nt: TGTGCCAGCAGCTGGGACAGGGGGAACTATGGCTACACCTTC

j_call: TRBJ2-7
clone_size: NA
v_call: TRBV19
d_call: TRBD1
cdr3_aa: CASRGTGGYEQYF
cdr3_nt: TGTGCCAGTAGAGGGACAGGGGGCTACGAGCAGTACTTC

j_call: TRBJ2-1
clone_size: NA
v_call: TRBV5-6
d_call: TRBD2
cdr3_aa: CASRRGGAGNNEQFF
cdr3_nt: TGTGCCAGCAGGCGCGGGGGGGCGGGGAACAATGAGCAGTTCTTC

j_call: TRBJ1-2
clone_size: NA
v_call: TRBV15
d_call: TRBD1
cdr3_aa: CATSRDRDSYTF
cdr3_nt: TGTGCCACCAGCAGGGACAGGGATAGCTACACCTTC

j_call: TRBJ2-7
clone_size: NA
v_call: TRBV10-2
d_call: NA
cdr3_aa: CASEKGALPYEQYF
cdr3_nt: TGCGCCAGCGAGAAAGGGGCCCTCCCCTACGAGCAGTACTTC

j_call: TRBJ1-1
clone_size: NA
v_call: TRBV5-1
d_call: NA
cdr3_aa: CASSIIQANTEAFF
cdr3_nt: TGCGCCAGCAGCATAATCCAGGCGAACACTGAAGCTTTCTTT

j_call: TRBJ1-6
clone_size: few
v_call: TRBV6-5
d_call: NA
cdr3_aa: CASSWAFNNSPLHF
cdr3_nt: TGTGCCAGCAGCTGGGCATTCAATAATTCACCCCTCCACTTT

j_call: TRBJ2-2
clone_size: NA
v_call: TRBV7-7
d_call: NA
cdr3_aa: CASSLGTHDDTGELFF
cdr3_nt: TGTGCTAGCAGCTTAGGGACACACGACGACACCGGGGAGCTGTTTTTT

j_call: TRBJ1-2
clone_size: NA
v_call: TRBV6-5
d_call: NA
cdr3_aa: CASSTGGGTQYGYTF
cdr3_nt: TGTGCCAGCAGTACTGGGGGAGGGACGCAGTATGGCTACACCTTC

j_call: TRBJ1-2
clone_size: NA
v_call: TRBV4-3
d_call: NA
cdr3_aa: CASSQQEGLNGGYTF
cdr3_nt: TGCGCCAGCAGCCAACAGGAGGGACTGAATGGTGGCTACACCTTC

j_call: TRBJ1-1
clone_size: few
v_call: TRBV2
d_call: NA
cdr3_aa: CASSITAATLYMNTEAFF
cdr3_nt: TGTGCCAGCAGTATCACAGCCGCTACGCTTTATATGAACACTGAAGCTTTCTTT

j_call: TRBJ1-2
clone_size: NA
v_call: TRBV7-9
d_call: NA
cdr3_aa: CASSSQLPNYGYTF
cdr3_nt: TGTGCCAGCAGCTCCCAACTTCCTAACTATGGCTACACCTTC

j_call: TRBJ2-2
clone_size: NA
v_call: TRBV6-6
d_call: TRBD1
cdr3_aa: CASSRTGEDTGELFF
cdr3_nt: TGTGCCAGCAGCCGGACAGGGGAAGACACCGGGGAGCTGTTTTTT

j_call: TRBJ1-5
clone_size: NA
v_call: TRBV6-1
d_call: TRBD1
cdr3_aa: CASSRGHGNQPQHF
cdr3_nt: TGTGCCAGCTCCAGGGGGCATGGCAATCAGCCCCAGCATTTT

j_call: TRBJ2-7
clone_size: NA
v_call: TRBV19
d_call: TRBD1
cdr3_aa: CASSLGQGSSEQYF
cdr3_nt: TGTGCCAGTAGTTTGGGACAGGGCTCAAGCGAGCAGTACTTC

j_call: TRBJ2-1
clone_size: NA
v_call: TRBV7-2
d_call: TRBD2
cdr3_aa: CASSLQAGGPDEQFF
cdr3_nt: TGTGCCAGCAGCTTACAAGCGGGGGGGCCCGATGAGCAGTTCTTC

j_call: TRBJ2-7
clone_size: once
v_call: TRBV2
d_call: TRBD1
cdr3_aa: CASSWDSESYEQYF
cdr3_nt: TGTGCCAGCAGTTGGGACAGTGAATCCTACGAGCAGTACTTC

j_call: TRBJ2-7
clone_size: NA
v_call: TRBV28
d_call: NA
cdr3_aa: CASRRGGISYEQYF
cdr3_nt: TGTGCCAGCCGCCGTGGGGGGATCTCCTACGAGCAGTACTTC

j_call: TRBJ2-5
clone_size: NA
v_call: TRBV5-1
d_call: NA
cdr3_aa: CASSLEGGGETQYF
cdr3_nt: TGCGCCAGCAGCTTGGAGGGGGGGGGAGAGACCCAGTACTTC

j_call: TRBJ1-2
clone_size: NA
v_call: TRBV6-5
d_call: NA
cdr3_aa: CASSYDGIYGYTF
cdr3_nt: TGTGCCAGCAGTTACGACGGGATCTATGGCTACACCTTC

j_call: TRBJ2-7
clone_size: NA
v_call: TRBV7-8
d_call: TRBD1
cdr3_aa: CASSFTAGQGFYEQYF
cdr3_nt: TGTGCCAGCAGCTTTACGGCGGGACAGGGTTTCTACGAGCAGTACTTC

j_call: TRBJ2-1
clone_size: few
v_call: TRBV5-4
d_call: TRBD2
cdr3_aa: CASSKLAGRNNEQFF
cdr3_nt: TGTGCCAGCAGCAAGCTAGCGGGGCGTAACAATGAGCAGTTCTTC

j_call: TRBJ1-2
clone_size: NA
v_call: TRBV9
d_call: NA
cdr3_aa: CASSVATGGGYGYTF
cdr3_nt: TGTGCCAGCAGCGTAGCTACGGGGGGGGGCTATGGCTACACCTTC

j_call: TRBJ2-1
clone_size: few
v_call: TRBV18
d_call: NA
cdr3_aa: CASSPARQSKDEQFF
cdr3_nt: TGTGCCAGCTCACCGGCAAGACAGAGCAAGGATGAGCAGTTCTTC

j_call: TRBJ2-1
clone_size: NA
v_call: TRBV9
d_call: TRBD1
cdr3_aa: CASSVGIGQGTNEQFF
cdr3_nt: TGTGCCAGCAGCGTTGGGATCGGACAGGGTACGAATGAGCAGTTCTTC

j_call: TRBJ1-2
clone_size: NA
v_call: TRBV10-2
d_call: TRBD1
cdr3_aa: CASSGGWDRGTDGYTF
cdr3_nt: TGCGCCAGCAGTGGGGGCTGGGACAGGGGGACCGACGGCTACACCTTC

j_call: TRBJ1-5
clone_size: NA
v_call: TRBV18
d_call: TRBD1
cdr3_aa: CASSQGQRLSNQPQHF
cdr3_nt: TGTGCCAGCTCACAGGGACAGAGACTATCCAATCAGCCCCAGCATTTC

j_call: TRBJ2-5
clone_size: NA
v_call: TRBV4-2
d_call: TRBD2
cdr3_aa: CASSQGSGGGSETQYF
cdr3_nt: TGTGCCAGCAGCCAAGGATCGGGGGGAGGAAGTGAGACCCAGTACTTC

j_call: TRBJ2-7
clone_size: NA
v_call: TRBV30
d_call: TRBD2
cdr3_aa: CAWSSGGSSYEQYF
cdr3_nt: TGTGCCTGGAGTTCGGGGGGGAGCTCCTACGAGCAGTACTTC

j_call: TRBJ1-5
clone_size: NA
v_call: TRBV4-3
d_call: TRBD1
cdr3_aa: CASSQDREGDQPQHF
cdr3_nt: TGCGCCAGCAGCCAGGACAGGGAAGGAGATCAGCCCCAGCATTTT

j_call: TRBJ2-7
clone_size: NA
v_call: TRBV4-1
d_call: NA
cdr3_aa: CASSPIGQKYEQYF
cdr3_nt: TGCGCCAGCAGCCCCATAGGACAGAAGTACGAGCAGTACTTC

j_call: TRBJ2-3
clone_size: NA
v_call: TRBV19
d_call: NA
cdr3_aa: CASAPPSGTDTQYF
cdr3_nt: TGTGCCAGCGCACCTCCGAGTGGCACAGATACGCAGTATTTT

j_call: TRBJ1-2
clone_size: once
v_call: TRBV7-9
d_call: TRBD1
cdr3_aa: CASSSGQGYGYTF
cdr3_nt: TGTGCCAGCAGCAGTGGACAGGGTTATGGCTACACCTTC

j_call: TRBJ1-1
clone_size: NA
v_call: TRBV6-5
d_call: TRBD1
cdr3_aa: CASSYSIGGAGEAFF
cdr3_nt: TGTGCCAGCAGTTACTCGATAGGGGGCGCGGGTGAAGCTTTCTTT

j_call: TRBJ1-6
clone_size: NA
v_call: TRBV4-3
d_call: NA
cdr3_aa: CASSQDLSYNSPLHF
cdr3_nt: TGCGCCAGCAGCCAAGACCTAAGTTATAATTCACCCCTCCACTTT